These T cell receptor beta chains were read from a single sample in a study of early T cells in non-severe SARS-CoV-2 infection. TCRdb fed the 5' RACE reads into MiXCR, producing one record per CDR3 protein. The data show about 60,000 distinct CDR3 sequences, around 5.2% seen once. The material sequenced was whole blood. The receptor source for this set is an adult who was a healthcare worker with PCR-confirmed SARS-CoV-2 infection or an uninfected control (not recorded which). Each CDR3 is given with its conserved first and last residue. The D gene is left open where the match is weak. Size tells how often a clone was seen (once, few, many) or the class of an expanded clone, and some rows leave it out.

CDR3: CSVEGQGVYNEQFF
DNA: TGCAGCGTTGAAGGACAGGGGGTCTACAATGAGCAGTTCTTC
V: TRBV29-1
size: many
D: TRBD1
J: TRBJ2-1

CDR3: CASSPERTGTYGYTF
DNA: TGTGCCAGCAGCCCCGAAAGGACAGGCACCTATGGCTACACCTTC
V: TRBV7-2
size: many
D: TRBD1
J: TRBJ1-2

CDR3: CASSPGWTSGITDTQYF
DNA: TGTGCCAGCAGCCCAGGGTGGACTAGCGGGATCACAGATACGCAGTATTTT
V: TRBV7-8
size: .
D: TRBD2
J: TRBJ2-3

CDR3: CASSPDAGTGDNEQFF
DNA: TGTGCCAGCAGCCCAGACGCCGGGACAGGGGACAATGAGCAGTTCTTC
V: TRBV7-9
size: few
D: TRBD1
J: TRBJ2-1

CDR3: CASSPMGGAGTQYF
DNA: TGTGCCAGCAGCCCGATGGGGGGGGCCGGGACCCAGTACTTC
V: TRBV7-8
size: few
D: .
J: TRBJ2-5

CDR3: CASSYSTGGSTEAFF
DNA: TGTGCCAGCAGTTACTCGACAGGGGGAAGCACTGAAGCTTTCTTT
V: TRBV6-5
size: .
D: TRBD1
J: TRBJ1-1

CDR3: CSARDLQRDSYNEQFF
DNA: TGCAGTGCTAGAGATCTCCAGCGGGATTCCTACAATGAGCAGTTCTTC
V: TRBV20-1
size: many
D: TRBD2
J: TRBJ2-1

CDR3: CASSTGQRHTEAFF
DNA: TGTGCCAGTAGTACAGGACAGCGCCACACTGAAGCTTTCTTT
V: TRBV19
size: .
D: .
J: TRBJ1-1

CDR3: CASSLTGQGASNEQFF
DNA: TGCGCCAGCAGCTTGACCGGACAGGGGGCGAGCAATGAGCAGTTCTTC
V: TRBV5-1
size: .
D: TRBD1
J: TRBJ2-1

CDR3: CASSRRTQETQYF
DNA: TGTGCCAGCAGCCGTCGGACGCAAGAGACCCAGTACTTC
V: TRBV2
size: many
D: .
J: TRBJ2-5

CDR3: CSASPRVGVRYEQYF
DNA: TGCAGTGCTAGCCCCCGCGTCGGGGTAAGGTACGAGCAGTACTTC
V: TRBV20-1
size: many
D: .
J: TRBJ2-7

CDR3: CASSPASPGANVLTF
DNA: TGTGCCAGCAGCCCTGCGTCCCCCGGGGCCAACGTCCTGACTTTC
V: TRBV7-2
size: many
D: .
J: TRBJ2-6

CDR3: CASSSNHGPRLGEQYF
DNA: TGTGCCAGCAGCTCCAACCATGGACCCCGATTAGGAGAGCAGTACTTC
V: TRBV5-6
size: few
D: .
J: TRBJ2-7

CDR3: CASSQGHGLVETDTQYF
DNA: TGCGCCAGCAGCCAAGGACATGGACTAGTGGAAACAGATACGCAGTATTTT
V: TRBV4-1
size: few
D: TRBD2
J: TRBJ2-3

CDR3: CSARDLAGGDNEQFF
DNA: TGCAGTGCTAGAGATTTAGCGGGGGGGGACAATGAGCAGTTCTTC
V: TRBV20-1
size: many
D: TRBD2
J: TRBJ2-1

CDR3: CASSPRTSGYGEQFF
DNA: TGTGCTAGCAGCCCGCGAACTAGCGGGTACGGTGAGCAGTTCTTC
V: TRBV7-7
size: many
D: TRBD2
J: TRBJ2-1

CDR3: CASSPGTVSEQYF
DNA: TGCGCCAGCAGCCCGGGGACAGTGAGTGAGCAGTACTTC
V: TRBV5-1
size: many
D: TRBD1
J: TRBJ2-7

CDR3: CASSLLGAGADTQYF
DNA: TGTGCCAGCAGCTTATTGGGGGCAGGGGCAGATACGCAGTATTTT
V: TRBV6-5
size: .
D: .
J: TRBJ2-3

CDR3: CASSLAGGRAPYEQYF
DNA: TGTGCCAGCAGCTTAGCGGGCGGGAGGGCCCCCTACGAGCAGTACTTC
V: TRBV7-2
size: few
D: TRBD2
J: TRBJ2-7

CDR3: CSARNLAGGLAFF
DNA: TGCAGTGCTAGGAATCTCGCGGGGGGGCTAGCTTTCTTT
V: TRBV20-1
size: few
D: .
J: TRBJ1-1

CDR3: CAAGQQNTEAFF
DNA: TGTGCCGCGGGACAGCAGAACACTGAAGCTTTCTTT
V: TRBV30
size: many
D: TRBD1
J: TRBJ1-1

CDR3: CSARLDRGMLNEQFF
DNA: TGCAGTGCTAGACTGGACAGGGGAATGTTGAATGAGCAGTTCTTC
V: TRBV20-1
size: many
D: TRBD1
J: TRBJ2-1

CDR3: CASSLPGEGTYEQYF
DNA: TGTGCCAGCAGCTTACCAGGGGAGGGGACCTACGAGCAGTACTTC
V: TRBV13
size: .
D: .
J: TRBJ2-7

CDR3: CASSYYRTSRSYEQYF
DNA: TGTGCCAGCAGTTACTACCGGACTAGCAGGTCCTACGAGCAGTACTTC
V: TRBV6-5
size: many
D: TRBD2
J: TRBJ2-7

CDR3: CASSLEADTTDTQYF
DNA: TGTGCCAGCAGCTTAGAGGCGGACACCACAGATACGCAGTATTTT
V: TRBV7-8
size: many
D: .
J: TRBJ2-3

CDR3: CASREDRVSSYNEQFF
DNA: TGTGCCAGCAGAGAAGACAGGGTCAGCTCCTACAATGAGCAGTTCTTC
V: TRBV6-1
size: many
D: TRBD1
J: TRBJ2-1

CDR3: CATTDRQSINYGYTF
DNA: TGTGCCACTACGGACAGGCAAAGTATAAACTATGGCTACACCTTC
V: TRBV24-1
size: .
D: TRBD1
J: TRBJ1-2

CDR3: CASSLGDRDEAFF
DNA: TGTGCCAGCAGCTTAGGGGACAGGGATGAAGCTTTCTTT
V: TRBV7-8
size: many
D: TRBD1
J: TRBJ1-1

CDR3: CASSSRLRGVTDTQYF
DNA: TGTGCCAGCAGCTCGCGATTACGGGGAGTCACAGATACGCAGTATTTT
V: TRBV5-4
size: many
D: .
J: TRBJ2-3

CDR3: CASSVGTSGTVDTQYF
DNA: TGTGCCAGCAGCGTAGGGACTAGCGGTACGGTGGATACGCAGTATTTT
V: TRBV9
size: few
D: TRBD2
J: TRBJ2-3

CDR3: CASSLQGPVYNEQFF
DNA: TGCGCCAGCAGCTTACAGGGGCCCGTCTACAATGAGCAGTTCTTC
V: TRBV5-1
size: many
D: TRBD1
J: TRBJ2-1

CDR3: CATSDFRSYEQYF
DNA: TGTGCCACCAGTGATTTTCGTAGCTACGAGCAGTACTTC
V: TRBV24-1
size: few
D: .
J: TRBJ2-7

CDR3: CASSPLSTEQYF
DNA: TGTGCCAGCAGCCCCCTGTCTACCGAGCAGTACTTC
V: TRBV11-2
size: many
D: .
J: TRBJ2-7

CDR3: CASSLSAGNTIYF
DNA: TGTGCCAGCAGCCTCTCTGCTGGAAACACCATATATTTT
V: TRBV7-9
size: .
D: .
J: TRBJ1-3

CDR3: CASSSHRRTLTEAFF
DNA: TGTGCCAGCAGTTCCCACAGGAGAACATTAACTGAAGCTTTCTTT
V: TRBV12-3/TRBV12-4
size: many
D: .
J: TRBJ1-1

CDR3: CASSYPTGFGELFF
DNA: TGTGCCAGCAGCTACCCCACAGGGTTCGGGGAGCTGTTTTTT
V: TRBV7-2
size: few
D: .
J: TRBJ2-2

CDR3: CSVPPSGIRWTEAFF
DNA: TGCAGCGTGCCCCCTTCGGGGATAAGGTGGACTGAAGCTTTCTTT
V: TRBV29-1
size: .
D: .
J: TRBJ1-1

CDR3: CASSPAGEVTDTQYF
DNA: TGTGCCAGCAGCCCGGCGGGAGAAGTCACAGATACGCAGTATTTT
V: TRBV9
size: .
D: TRBD2
J: TRBJ2-3

CDR3: CASSLLVRISGKLFF
DNA: TGTGCCAGCAGCTTACTTGTTCGGATTTCGGGGAAACTGTTTTTT
V: TRBV7-2
size: few
D: .
J: TRBJ1-4

CDR3: CASSVAATPYNEQFF
DNA: TGTGCCAGCAGCGTAGCGGCCACCCCCTACAATGAGCAGTTCTTC
V: TRBV9
size: many
D: .
J: TRBJ2-1

CDR3: CASSLSSARGLSYNSPLHF
DNA: TGTGCCAGCAGTTTATCGTCCGCGAGAGGCCTCTCCTATAATTCACCCCTCCACTTT
V: TRBV27
size: .
D: .
J: TRBJ1-6

CDR3: CSAFPSGLAGDTDTQYF
DNA: TGCAGTGCTTTCCCTTCTGGACTAGCGGGGGACACAGATACGCAGTATTTT
V: TRBV20-1
size: many
D: TRBD2
J: TRBJ2-3

CDR3: CASSLDLGGAVPGTYNEQFF
DNA: TGTGCCAGCAGCTTAGATCTCGGGGGAGCGGTTCCTGGAACCTACAATGAGCAGTTCTTC
V: TRBV11-2
size: few
D: .
J: TRBJ2-1

CDR3: CASGLVEKYTF
DNA: TGTGCTAGTGGTTTGGTAGAAAAGTACACCTTC
V: TRBV12-5
size: many
D: .
J: TRBJ1-2

CDR3: CASSLALSGANVLTF
DNA: TGTGCCAGCAGCTTAGCGCTCTCTGGGGCCAACGTCCTGACTTTC
V: TRBV7-9
size: once
D: .
J: TRBJ2-6

CDR3: CASSSPSLTSYEQYF
DNA: TGTGCCAGCAGTTCTCCTAGCCTAACCTCCTACGAGCAGTACTTC
V: TRBV6-6
size: few
D: .
J: TRBJ2-7

CDR3: CASSTDGSSYEQYF
DNA: TGTGCCAGCAGCACTGACGGGAGCTCCTACGAGCAGTACTTC
V: TRBV11-3
size: many
D: .
J: TRBJ2-7

CDR3: CSFHLAGGPGEQFF
DNA: TGCAGTTTCCACCTAGCGGGAGGGCCGGGTGAGCAGTTCTTC
V: TRBV20-1
size: .
D: TRBD2
J: TRBJ2-1

CDR3: CASSPGTAGSYTF
DNA: TGTGCCAGCAGCCCGGGGACTGCCGGGAGCTACACCTTC
V: TRBV5-5
size: few
D: .
J: TRBJ1-2

CDR3: CASSIDPLQGAYYGYTF
DNA: TGTGCCAGTAGTATAGACCCCCTCCAGGGGGCCTACTATGGCTACACCTTC
V: TRBV19
size: few
D: TRBD1
J: TRBJ1-2

CDR3: CASRRSGSGTDTQYF
DNA: TGTGCCAGCAGAAGGAGCGGGAGTGGGACAGATACGCAGTATTTT
V: TRBV7-8
size: .
D: TRBD2
J: TRBJ2-3

CDR3: CSASPPGGHYNEQFF
DNA: TGCAGTGCTAGTCCTCCGGGCGGGCATTACAATGAGCAGTTCTTC
V: TRBV20-1
size: few
D: .
J: TRBJ2-1

CDR3: CASSYRRGQETQYF
DNA: TGTGCCAGCAGTTACCGGCGGGGACAAGAGACCCAGTACTTC
V: TRBV6-5
size: many
D: .
J: TRBJ2-5

CDR3: CASSLPPPTVYEQYF
DNA: TGTGCCAGCAGCTTGCCGCCACCGACAGTCTACGAGCAGTACTTC
V: TRBV5-6
size: many
D: .
J: TRBJ2-7

CDR3: CSVDGARSQETQYF
DNA: TGCAGCGTTGATGGGGCCCGTTCCCAAGAGACCCAGTACTTC
V: TRBV29-1
size: .
D: .
J: TRBJ2-5

CDR3: CASSPGTGGDTQYF
DNA: TGTGCCAGCAGTCCCGGGACAGGGGGAGATACGCAGTATTTT
V: TRBV6-1
size: many
D: TRBD1
J: TRBJ2-3

CDR3: CATKEGTGSHYEQYF
DNA: TGTGCCACCAAGGAGGGGACAGGGAGTCACTACGAGCAGTACTTC
V: TRBV6-1
size: many
D: TRBD1
J: TRBJ2-7

CDR3: CASSEALAGSSYNEQFF
DNA: TGTGCCAGCAGTGAAGCGCTTGCAGGGAGCTCCTACAATGAGCAGTTCTTC
V: TRBV2
size: many
D: .
J: TRBJ2-1

CDR3: CASPGLSYGYTF
DNA: TGTGCCAGCCCCGGACTGAGCTATGGCTACACCTTC
V: TRBV7-2
size: many
D: .
J: TRBJ1-2